These T cell receptor beta chains were read from a single sample in a study of cytomegalovirus exposure and HLA in healthy donors. The table came from immunoSEQ multiplex PCR; TCRdb's copy has only in-frame clones and leaves some out. Among about 210,000 clones, around 88% were seen once, and the ten largest hold roughly 0.34%. The sample comprised PBMCs. All receptors derive from a woman aged 25 to 39 in good health and CMV-seronegative. Both conserved end residues are part of each CDR3. The D gene is left open where the match is weak. The listing skips clone size in some rows; elsewhere it reads once, few, many or a size class.

D	V	size	J	DNA	CDR3
NA	TRBV5-1	NA	TRBJ2-7	TGCGCCAGCAGCTTGGAGCGGTACGAGCAGTACTTC	CASSLERYEQYF
NA	TRBV7-9	few	TRBJ1-2	TGTGCCAGCAGCTTGACCGGGGATGATGGCTACACCTTC	CASSLTGDDGYTF
NA	TRBV7-8	once	TRBJ2-7	TGTGCCAGCAGCTACCCGACCGGGAGCAGGCCGATCCTCTACGAGCAGTACTTC	CASSYPTGSRPILYEQYF
NA	TRBV11-2	once	TRBJ2-3	TGTGCCAGTCTCATGTCGGGGATCGGCACAGATACGCAGTATTTT	CASLMSGIGTDTQYF
TRBD2	TRBV9	NA	TRBJ2-5	TGTGCCAGCAGCGTAGGGGGAGGGATGGTAGAGACCCAGTACTTC	CASSVGGGMVETQYF
TRBD2	TRBV5-1	NA	TRBJ2-3	TGCGCCAGCAGCTTCCCGGGGGGTGACACAGATACGCAGTATTTT	CASSFPGGDTDTQYF
TRBD2	TRBV29-1	NA	TRBJ2-1	TGCAGCGGATACGGGCGGGGCGGGGGAACCTACAATGAGCAGTTCTTC	CSGYGRGGGTYNEQFF
TRBD1	TRBV6-5	NA	TRBJ1-2	TGTGCCAGCAGCCGGGCGCTAGGGACAGGGGACGGCTACACCTTC	CASSRALGTGDGYTF
NA	TRBV6-1	NA	TRBJ2-7	TGTGCCAGCAGTTCCGGGACAAATTTCTACGAGCAGTACTTC	CASSSGTNFYEQYF
TRBD2	TRBV5-1	NA	TRBJ2-5	TGCGCCAGCAGCCCGGGACTATCAGAGACCCAGTACTTC	CASSPGLSETQYF
NA	TRBV6-5	once	TRBJ2-2	TGTGTTCCAGGAACGCCGAACACCGGGGAGCTGTTTTTT	CVPGTPNTGELFF
TRBD1	TRBV2	NA	TRBJ1-2	TGTGCCAGCGTGAAGAACCACCGGGACAGAAAGGCTAACTATGGCTACACCTTC	CASVKNHRDRKANYGYTF
TRBD1	TRBV15	NA	TRBJ2-1	TGTGCCACCAGCAGAGATCAGGGACAGGGAAATGAGCAGTTCTTC	CATSRDQGQGNEQFF